The 29 T cell receptor beta chains below were found in one sample sequenced in a study of beta chain features in type 1 diabetes. Isolated RNA was reverse transcribed in full, so expressed TCRB transcripts were sequenced. Only in-frame clones appear in the TCRdb table, and some are missing; sequencing was by immunoSEQ multiplex PCR. The sample carries 450,000 or so clones, roughly an eighth recorded once. Sequences were obtained from naive CD4+ T cells from blood. The receptors were gathered from a woman aged 18-29 years in good health.

Only a few counts were recorded for this clone. The chain is built from TRBV14 and TRBJ2-6; D remains unclear. Trimming cost V 6 bases and J 0 bases, with 18 bases left between them. CDR1 SGHDN and CDR2 FVKESK come from the germline V gene. The CDR3 runs 18 residues. The CDR3 DNA is TGTGCCAGCAGTCCGGGCCTCCCTACCCACTCTGGGGCCAACGTCCTGACTTTC. This gives the protein CASSPGLPTHSGANVLTF.

The chain links TRBV30 to TRBJ1-5; a possible D gene is TRBD1 (5 bases). The CDR3 contains 14 residues. Trimming removed 0 bases from V and 6 bases from J, with 12 bases in between. In germline, CDR1 is GTSNPN, CDR2 SVGIG (reference sequence). CDR3 amino acids: CAWSVQAGAQPQHF. The DNA of the CDR3 is TGTGCCTGGAGTGTACAGGCAGGCGCTCAGCCCCAGCATTTT.

This clone was recorded at least ten times. The sample holds other DNA sequences that translate to the same CDR3. The V and J genes are TRBV10-3 and TRBJ2-3; 7 bases agree with TRBD1. Germline V gene lookup returns CDR1 ENHRY and CDR2 SYGVKD. The ends lost 8 bases at V and 2 bases at J; junction bases unmatched: 4. CDR3 length: 13 amino acids. CDR3 in amino acids: CAISGQATDTQYF. The CDR3, as DNA: TGTGCCATCTCTGGACAGGCCACAGATACGCAGTATTTT.

This clone has a handful of counts. This same CDR3 is encoded by further DNA sequences in the sample. This chain uses TRBV29-1 with TRBJ2-3; D is tentatively TRBD1 or TRBD2 (5 bases each). This CDR3 contains 13 residues. The germline V gene has CDR1 SQVTM and CDR2 ANQGSEA. Trimming left V 6 bases short and J 1 base short, with 11 bases between. CDR3 DNA sequence: TGCAGCGTAGAGAGGGGAGGCACAGATACGCAGTATTTT. It translates to CSVERGGTDTQYF.

This clone has just a few counts. The V and J genes are TRBV6-6 and TRBJ2-4; tentatively, D is TRBD1 (5 bases). Trimming took off 0 bases at V and 15 bases at J, with 21 bases between the two ends. From germline, CDR1 is MNHNY and CDR2 SVGAGI (reference sequence). This CDR3 is 15 amino acids long. Here the CDR3 reads CASSYSIGQGMRWYF. The DNA of the CDR3 is TGTGCCAGCAGTTACTCGATAGGGCAGGGCATGAGGTGGTACTTC.

This clone was detected a few times. The identical CDR3 is also encoded by other nucleotide sequences in the sample. V and J are TRBV29-1 and TRBJ2-5; 9 nucleotides align to TRBD1. J lost 5 bases, V lost 4 bases, and 2 bases had no gene match. This CDR3 contains 12 residues. Germline V gene data show CDR1 as SQVTM and CDR2 as ANQGSEA. As DNA, the CDR3 is TGCAGCGTTGGACAGGGGGGGGAGACCCAGTACTTC. Its protein product is CSVGQGGETQYF. Supplemented by reference TRBV29-1 and TRBJ2-5, the full variable domain reads SAVISQKPSRDICQRGTSLTIQCQVDSQVTMMFWYRQQPGQSLTLIATANQGSEATYESGFVIDKFPISRPNLTFSTLTVSNMSPEDSSIYLCSVGQGGETQYFGPGTRLLVL.

This clone was recorded a few times. The chain joins TRBV21-1 to TRBJ2-7. TRBV21-1 is an annotated pseudogene. This CDR3 is 14 amino acids long. The CDR3 coding sequence is TGTGCCAGCAGCAAAGGGCTGGAACCCTACGAGCAGTACTTC. This gives the protein CASSKGLEPYEQYF.

The genes are TRBV5-1 and TRBJ2-3, with unresolved D. Trimming pared 2 bases from V and 8 bases from J, leaving 0 bases between. The CDR3 consists of 9 residues. The V gene's germline CDR1 is SGHRS and CDR2 YFSETQ. The CDR3 protein is CASSFTQYF. DNA for the CDR3: TGCGCCAGCAGCTTTACGCAGTATTTT.

V usage is TRBV19 and J usage is TRBJ2-1, with 9 bases lining up with TRBD2. Germline trimming cut 7 bases from V and 1 base from J; bases unmatched to any gene: 5. Germline V gene data show CDR1 as LNHDA and CDR2 as SQIVND (reference sequence). This CDR3 comprises 15 residues. Here the CDR3 DNA reads TGTGCCAGTAAGACCAGCGGGAGGTCCTACAATGAGCAGTTCTTC. Translating gives CASKTSGRSYNEQFF.

The chain carries TRBV4-1 and TRBJ2-1, with 10 positions matching TRBD1. Germline CDR1 and CDR2: MGHRA and YSYEKL. This CDR3 is 16 amino acids long. After removal of 1 base from V and 6 bases from J, the junction contained 6 bases not matched to a gene. The CDR3 loop is CASSQGGTGVSNEQFF. The CDR3, as DNA: TGCGCCAGCAGCCAAGGTGGGACAGGGGTGAGCAATGAGCAGTTCTTC.

This clone was seen a handful of times. V gene TRBV25-1 combines with J gene TRBJ1-4; D perhaps matches TRBD1 (5 bases). CDR3 length equals 13 residues. Germline V lookup: CDR1 MGHDK, CDR2 SYGVNS. The germline V and J ends were trimmed by 4 bases and 8 bases, with 11 bases remaining between them. The CDR3 DNA reads as TGTGCCAGCAGTGTGGGGGTGTACGAAAAACTGTTTTTT. This codes for CASSVGVYEKLFF. Together with reference TRBV25-1 and TRBJ1-4, the CDR3 gives the full variable domain: EADIYQTPRYLVIGTGKKITLECSQTMGHDKMYWYQQDPGMELHLIHYSYGVNSTEKGDLSSESTVSRIRTEHFPLTLESARPSHTSQYLCASSVGVYEKLFFGSGTQLSVL.

In this sample, this clone turned up a few times. The chain couples TRBV7-9 to TRBJ2-2, with 7 bases lining up with TRBD2. The CDR3 has 15 residues. Germline values: CDR1 SEHNR, CDR2 FQNEAQ (reference sequence). V shed 5 bases and J 2 bases; nucleotides not matched to a gene: 5. The CDR3 coding sequence is TGTGCCAGCAGCCCCGGGACTAAAAACACCGGGGAGCTGTTTTTT. Its translation: CASSPGTKNTGELFF.

The table lists this clone with a few counts. The chain recombines TRBV5-4 with TRBJ1-2; no clear D gene. Per the germline V gene, CDR1 is SGHNT and CDR2 is YYREEE (reference sequence). Trimming removed 0 bases at V and 7 bases at J, with 13 bases between. There are 14 residues in the CDR3. The CDR3 sequence is CASSLAKASGGYTF. The CDR3 DNA is TGTGCCAGCAGCTTGGCCAAGGCCAGCGGTGGCTACACCTTC.

In its sample, this clone was seen a few times. The sample has other DNA sequences that encode this CDR3 too. The CDR3 bases are TGTGCCAGCAGCGTAACAGGGTTGAACACTGAAGCTTTCTTT. Translation gives CASSVTGLNTEAFF. The genes are TRBV9 and TRBJ1-1; possible D gene TRBD1, 6 bases. CDR1 and CDR2 (germline): SGDLS, YYNGEE. The CDR3 runs to 14 residues. Trimming cost V 1 base and J 0 bases, with 7 bases left between them.

This chain uses TRBV15 with TRBJ2-5; D possibly corresponds to TRBD1 (6 bases). V was trimmed by 1 base and J by 6 bases, leaving 12 bases between them. Per the germline V gene, CDR1 is LNHNV and CDR2 is YYDKDF (reference sequence). This CDR3 is built from 14 residues. This CDR3 is CATSRGQEGKTQYF. The CDR3 region has the DNA TGTGCCACCAGCAGAGGACAGGAAGGGAAGACCCAGTACTTC.

The V gene is TRBV29-1, the J gene TRBJ1-1; no clear D gene. Germline CDR1 is SQVTM and CDR2 is ANQGSEA. The CDR3 contains 12 residues. The V and J ends lost 3 bases and 11 bases respectively, with 16 bases between them. The CDR3, as DNA: TGCAGCGTTGATAGTTGGGGTTTCGAGGCTTTCTTT. Translation gives CSVDSWGFEAFF.

V gene TRBV29-1 combines with J gene TRBJ1-5; no clear D. Germline V gene data show CDR1 as SQVTM and CDR2 as ANQGSEA. The CDR3 has 16 amino acids. V was shortened by 6 bases and J by 0 bases, with 18 bases between the two germline ends. The CDR3, as DNA: TGCAGCGTGGGGTCTGTTGGTGGCGGTAGCAATCAGCCCCAGCATTTT. It translates to CSVGSVGGGSNQPQHF.

The chain recombines TRBV7-2 with TRBJ1-3; D is uncertain. This CDR3 is built from 15 residues. Trimming pared 1 base from V and 4 bases from J, leaving 11 bases between. CDR1 and CDR2 (germline): SGHTA, FQGNSA. The CDR3 sequence is CASSLGTISGNTIYF. The CDR3 DNA reads as TGTGCCAGCAGCTTAGGGACTATCTCCGGAAACACCATATATTTT.

This clone was counted at least ten times. This rearrangement joins TRBV21-1 to TRBJ2-1. TRBV21-1 is recorded as a pseudogene. This CDR3 has 12 residues. The chain's CDR3 is CASSKGLGEQFF. The CDR3, as DNA: TGTGCCAGCAGCAAAGGGTTAGGTGAGCAGTTCTTC.

The genes are TRBV14 and TRBJ2-2; unclear D gene. Germline lookup yields CDR1 SGHDN and CDR2 FVKESK. The CDR3 contains 14 residues. Between the trimmed V and J ends, which lost 4 bases and 4 bases, there was a span of 10 bases. The CDR3 bases are TGTGCCAGCAGCCCCATAGGTGGCACCGGGGAGCTGTTTTTT. Amino acids: CASSPIGGTGELFF.

There are a few counts of this clone. This chain uses TRBV11-2 with TRBJ2-1; weak D call: TRBD2 (6 bases). Germline V CDR1 and CDR2: SGHAT, FQNNGV. This CDR3 has 16 amino acids. Trimming stripped 1 base from V and 4 bases from J, with 14 bases between. The chain's CDR3 is CASSLVASSGYNEQFF. The CDR3 DNA reads TGTGCCAGCAGCTTAGTGGCCAGTAGCGGATACAATGAGCAGTTCTTC.

This clone showed up just a few times. The chain couples TRBV7-6 to TRBJ2-5; unclear D gene. The CDR3 totals 12 residues. V was trimmed by 2 bases and J by 6 bases, leaving 7 bases between them. Germline CDR1 and CDR2: SGHVS and FNYEAQ. CDR3 sequence reads: CASSLNDKTQYF. The CDR3 DNA is TGTGCCAGCAGCTTAAACGACAAGACCCAGTACTTC.

This clone turned up a few times. In DNA form, the CDR3 reads TGCGCCAGCAGGCGGACTAGCGGGAGCTCCTACGAGCAGTACTTC. This codes for CASRRTSGSSYEQYF. This chain joins TRBV5-1 and TRBJ2-7; 13 bases map to TRBD2. The V gene's germline CDR1 is SGHRS and CDR2 YFSETQ. J lost 0 bases, V lost 5 bases, and 2 bases had no gene match. The CDR3 loop spans 15 amino acids.

The rearrangement links TRBV4-2 to TRBJ2-3; D remains ambiguous. The germline gives CDR1 LGHNA, CDR2 YNFKEQ. V dropped 3 bases and J dropped 0 bases, with 1 base sitting between them. The length of the CDR3 is 12 residues. CDR3 region: CASSHSTDTQYF. The CDR3 DNA is TGTGCCAGCAGCCATAGCACAGATACGCAGTATTTT.

The CDR3 coding sequence is TGTGCCAGCAGCCAGACAGGCGCGGCTAACTATGGCTACACCTTC. This gives the protein CASSQTGAANYGYTF. This chain uses TRBV14 with TRBJ1-2; TRBD1 is a possible D gene (6 bases). Per germline, CDR1 SGHDN and CDR2 FVKESK. Trimming pared 3 bases from V and 0 bases from J, leaving 11 bases between. The CDR3 loop spans 15 amino acids.

This clone turned up a few times. The genes are TRBV9 and TRBJ2-1; the match to TRBD1 covers 7 bases. Germline V lookup: CDR1 SGDLS, CDR2 YYNGEE. The CDR3 spans 16 residues. V lost 0 bases and J lost 3; bases outside the gene matches: 6. CDR3: CASSVEGAPLYNEQFF. The CDR3 bases are TGTGCCAGCAGCGTAGAGGGGGCTCCCCTCTACAATGAGCAGTTCTTC. The full variable domain, in which reference TRBV9 and TRBJ2-1 provide the parts outside the CDR3, is DSGVTQTPKHLITATGQRVTLRCSPRSGDLSVYWYQQSLDQGLQFLIQYYNGEERAKGNILERFSAQQFPDLHSELNLSSLELGDSALYFCASSVEGAPLYNEQFFGPGTRLTVL.

This clone was counted only a few times. The chain combines TRBV27 with TRBJ2-6; no firm D call. The CDR3 runs 16 residues. Germline V gene sequence: CDR1 MNHEY, CDR2 SMNVEV (reference sequence). V lost 10 bases, J lost 0 bases, and 16 bases lay in between. The CDR3 nucleotides are TGTGCCACCAGAATGGTGGGTAGCTCTGGGGCCAACGTCCTGACTTTC. Its protein product is CATRMVGSSGANVLTF.

Only a few counts were recorded for this clone. The chain has TRBV7-3 and TRBJ2-2, with 7 nucleotides matching TRBD1. This CDR3 region has 13 residues. CDR1 SGHTA and CDR2 FQGTGA come from the germline V gene. Trimming removed 5 bases from V and 5 bases from J; junction bases left unmatched: 2. The CDR3 loop reads CASSPQGTGELFF. The CDR3 region has the DNA TGTGCCAGCAGCCCACAGGGGACCGGGGAGCTGTTTTTT.

This chain joins TRBV18 and TRBJ1-2; D unclear. CDR1 and CDR2 (germline): KGHSH, LQKENI. V lost 6 bases and J lost 5, with 10 bases in between. This CDR3 comprises 12 residues. CDR3: CASSRDRYGYTF. The CDR3 nucleotides are TGTGCCAGCTCTCGAGATCGGTATGGCTACACCTTC.